The rows below give T cell receptor beta chains drawn from one sample of a study of shared clonotypes between healthy human individuals. The method was immunoSEQ multiplex PCR; TCRdb's version includes in-frame clones alone and lacks a portion of them. The sample records about 1,800,000 clones, just under 95% being singletons. The source material was naive CD8+ T cells sorted from blood. The receptors were gathered from a man younger than 35 in good health. Both conserved end residues are part of each CDR3. D genes are given only for firm matches. The size field is filled for only some rows; it gives once, few, many or a size class.

D | J | V | size | CDR3 | DNA
- | TRBJ2-1 | TRBV19 | - | CASSVTRQPVPYNEQFF | TGTGCCAGTAGTGTTACTCGACAACCCGTACCCTACAATGAGCAGTTCTTC
- | TRBJ1-1 | TRBV11-1 | - | CASSLLMASNTEAFF | TGTGCCAGCAGCTTGCTGATGGCCTCGAACACTGAAGCTTTCTTT
- | TRBJ2-3 | TRBV30 | - | CAWMAEEERTDTQYF | TGTGCCTGGATGGCAGAAGAAGAGCGCACAGATACGCAGTATTTT
TRBD2 | TRBJ2-7 | TRBV9 | - | CASSPSIAGYEQYF | TGTGCCAGCAGCCCAAGCATAGCGGGGTACGAGCAGTACTTC
- | TRBJ2-2 | TRBV6-4 | - | CASPPHRGNAGELFF | TGTGCCAGCCCCCCCCATAGGGGGAACGCCGGGGAGCTGTTTTTT
- | TRBJ2-7 | TRBV5-6 | - | CASSLSLQGYEQYF | TGTGCCAGCAGCTTGAGTCTCCAGGGTTACGAGCAGTACTTC
- | TRBJ2-7 | TRBV18 | - | CASSPTGSYEQYF | TGTGCCAGCTCACCAACCGGGAGCTACGAGCAGTACTTC
- | TRBJ2-4 | TRBV11-3 | once | CASSLSAGGANIQYF | TGTGCCAGCAGCCTTTCCGCCGGGGGCGCAAACATTCAGTACTTC
- | TRBJ1-2 | TRBV30 | - | CAWSVLGNYGYTF | TGTGCCTGGAGTGTACTAGGGAACTATGGCTACACCTTC
TRBD1 | TRBJ2-3 | TRBV5-1 | - | CASSWTGEFADTQYF | TGCGCCAGCAGCTGGACAGGGGAGTTCGCAGATACGCAGTATTTT
TRBD1 | TRBJ1-6 | TRBV2 | - | CASSGTENNSPLHF | TGTGCCAGCAGCGGGACAGAGAATAATTCACCCCTCCACTTT
- | TRBJ2-7 | TRBV4-3 | - | CASSFGEGRYEQYF | TGCGCCAGCAGCTTCGGGGAAGGGCGCTACGAGCAGTACTTC
- | TRBJ1-3 | TRBV11-2 | - | CASSLGNTIYF | TGTGCCAGCAGCCTTGGAAACACCATATATTTT
- | TRBJ2-3 | TRBV19 | - | CASSPGQADTQYF | TGTGCCAGTAGTCCCGGCCAGGCAGATACGCAGTATTTT
- | TRBJ2-1 | TRBV1 | - | CTSSQDPARFVYEQFF | TGCACCAGCAGCCAAGATCCAGCGAGATTTGTTTATGAGCAGTTCTTC
TRBD2 | TRBJ2-6 | TRBV7-6 | - | CASSLAGGPGANVLTF | TGTGCCAGCAGTTTAGCGGGAGGGCCTGGGGCCAACGTCCTGACTTTC
TRBD1 | TRBJ2-7 | TRBV10-3 | - | CAISEGQVRYEQYF | TGTGCCATCAGCGAGGGACAGGTACGCTACGAGCAGTACTTC
- | TRBJ2-5 | TRBV9 | - | CASSPPLVTAQYF | TGTGCCAGCAGCCCCCCGTTGGTCACGGCCCAGTACTTC
- | TRBJ1-5 | TRBV10-1 | - | CASRWTGDFWPQHF | TGCGCCAGCCGTTGGACGGGGGATTTTTGGCCCCAGCATTTT
- | TRBJ1-5 | TRBV19 | once | CASSGQPYSNQPQHF | TGTGCCAGTAGTGGCCAGCCTTATAGCAATCAGCCCCAGCATTTT
- | TRBJ2-3 | TRBV9 | - | CASSSSTDTQYF | TGTGCCAGCAGCTCTTCCACAGATACGCAGTATTTT
- | TRBJ2-1 | TRBV7-2 | - | CASSLWMGDEQFF | TGTGCCAGCAGCTTATGGATGGGCGATGAGCAGTTCTTC
- | TRBJ2-7 | TRBV5-1 | - | CASSLARLPYEQYF | TGCGCCAGCAGCTTGGCCCGACTACCCTACGAGCAGTACTTC
TRBD1 | TRBJ2-7 | TRBV5-4 | - | CASSPRTGVGEQYF | TGTGCCAGCAGCCCACGGACAGGGGTCGGCGAGCAGTACTTC
TRBD2 | TRBJ2-2 | TRBV27 | - | CASRLAENTGELFF | TGTGCCAGCAGACTAGCGGAGAACACCGGGGAGCTGTTTTTT
TRBD2 | TRBJ2-7 | TRBV5-5 | - | CASSLTGLAGGEQYF | TGTGCCAGCAGCTTGACAGGACTAGCGGGAGGCGAGCAGTACTTC
- | TRBJ1-5 | TRBV5-8 | - | CASSDKRRTNQPQHF | TGTGCCAGCAGCGACAAGCGACGGACCAATCAGCCCCAGCATTTT
TRBD2 | TRBJ2-7 | TRBV2 | - | CASSDGLVGAYEQYF | TGTGCCAGCAGTGACGGACTAGTGGGGGCCTACGAGCAGTACTTC
TRBD1 | TRBJ1-6 | TRBV27 | - | CASSAHGQGAPLHF | TGTGCCAGCAGTGCCCACGGACAGGGAGCACCCCTCCACTTT
TRBD1 | TRBJ1-6 | TRBV27 | - | CASTPGQGGNSPLHF | TGTGCCAGCACCCCCGGACAGGGAGGCAATTCACCCCTCCACTTT
TRBD1 | TRBJ1-5 | TRBV29-1 | - | CSVDLDRARSQPQHF | TGCAGCGTTGACCTGGACAGGGCTAGAAGTCAGCCCCAGCATTTT
TRBD2 | TRBJ2-7 | TRBV10-3 | - | CAISGLAGAYEQYF | TGTGCCATCAGTGGGCTAGCGGGGGCCTACGAGCAGTACTTC
TRBD2 | TRBJ2-7 | TRBV15 | - | CATSPPGLEGSYEQYF | TGTGCCACCAGCCCCCCGGGACTAGAAGGCTCCTACGAGCAGTACTTC
TRBD1 | TRBJ2-1 | TRBV5-1 | - | CASSLEPTGGIDNEQFF | TGCGCCAGCAGCTTGGAGCCGACAGGGGGCATCGACAATGAGCAGTTCTTC
- | TRBJ1-1 | TRBV27 | - | CASSLLGAGGTEAFF | TGTGCCAGCAGTTTATTGGGGGCCGGGGGCACTGAAGCTTTCTTT
- | TRBJ2-3 | TRBV11-2 | - | CASRDRPGLLADTQYF | TGTGCCAGCAGGGATCGCCCGGGACTTTTAGCAGATACGCAGTATTTT
- | TRBJ2-3 | TRBV7-9 | - | CASSLDGDMGDTQYF | TGTGCCAGCAGCTTAGACGGGGATATGGGGGATACGCAGTATTTT
- | TRBJ2-3 | TRBV27 | - | CASSLWGTDTQYF | TGTGCCAGCAGTCTTTGGGGGACAGATACGCAGTATTTT
TRBD2 | TRBJ2-1 | TRBV6-6 | - | CASSLAAYNEQFF | TGTGCCAGCAGCCTAGCGGCTTACAATGAGCAGTTCTTC
- | TRBJ2-5 | TRBV27 | - | CASSLQDPGVETQYF | TGTGCCAGCAGTCTACAGGATCCCGGGGTAGAGACCCAGTACTTC
- | TRBJ2-7 | TRBV7-9 | - | CASSSLDSSYEQYF | TGTGCCAGCAGCTCCCTGGACAGCTCCTACGAGCAGTACTTC
- | TRBJ2-7 | TRBV7-6 | - | CASSLGTTYEQYF | TGTGCCAGCAGCTTAGGGACTACCTACGAGCAGTACTTC
- | TRBJ1-2 | TRBV19 | - | CASSISAGENYGYTF | TGTGCCAGTAGTATATCAGCTGGGGAAAACTATGGCTACACCTTC
- | TRBJ2-7 | TRBV12-5 | - | CASGLVGAASYEQYF | TGTGCTAGTGGTTTGGTTGGAGCAGCCTCCTACGAGCAGTACTTC
- | TRBJ2-7 | TRBV10-3 | - | CAIRKQGEYEQYF | TGTGCCATCAGAAAACAGGGTGAATACGAGCAGTACTTC
- | TRBJ2-1 | TRBV20-1 | once | CSARTFWEQFF | TGCAGTGCTAGAACGTTTTGGGAGCAGTTCTTC
TRBD1 | TRBJ2-3 | TRBV13 | - | CASSSGQGSPTDTQYF | TGTGCCAGCAGCTCGGGACAGGGGAGCCCCACAGATACGCAGTATTTT
- | TRBJ1-1 | TRBV7-9 | few | CASSSVGEGAFF | TGTGCCAGCAGCTCAGTTGGAGAGGGAGCTTTCTTT
- | TRBJ1-1 | TRBV6-5 | once | CASSSEETGNTEAFF | TGTGCCAGCAGTTCTGAGGAAACAGGGAACACTGAAGCTTTCTTT